The clone carrying this T cell receptor (beta chain) was counted between two and nine times. Its antigen is currently unknown. The sequencing template was cDNA reverse transcribed from extracted RNA. Some clones are missing from TCRdb's copy, which holds only in-frame ones; the method was immunoSEQ multiplex PCR. The sample records roughly 120,000 clones, 53% being singletons. This entry belongs to a study of CD8+ T cells in alopecia areata. Treatment specified: oral pan-JAK inhibitor, 5-10 mg twice daily. Study observations and caveats: Many expanded lesional clones persisted during tofacitinib (in both scalp and blood).

CDR1 and CDR2 (germline): MNHEY, SVGAGI. The CDR3 runs 13 residues. The V gene end was trimmed by 4 bases and the J gene end by 10 bases; junction bases not matched to a gene: 8. The source of this sequence is a human donor with alopecia areata. The sample consisted of CD4+ T cells sorted from blood, taken at week 4, from a patient treated with tofacitinib. V usage is TRBV6-5 and J usage is TRBJ2-7, with 9 bases aligning to TRBD2. The CDR3 sequence: CASSLQRGASQYF. DNA for the CDR3: TGTGCCAGCAGTTTGCAGCGGGGGGCTAGTCAGTACTTC.